This T cell receptor (beta chain) appears in the sequencing data of a study of blood T cell repertoires in COVID-19. Authors' data handling: Reference gene primers were amplified, and this amplification served to estimate nucleated cell counts. The assay was immunoSEQ multiplex PCR, and TCRdb's table has in-frame clones only and misses some. The V and J calls and clone size are taken from that table; D and trimming were inferred from the DNA. The table includes approximately 190,000 clones, 75% to 90% detected once. Germline lookup yields CDR1 LGHDT and CDR2 YNNKEL (reference sequence). There are 11 residues in the CDR3. This clone was detected once. Compared with germline, one end of the junction differs, possibly owing to a read error.

The rearrangement joins TRBV3-1 (or the pseudogene TRBV3-2) to TRBJ2-1, with D perhaps matching TRBD2 (7 bases). Sequences were obtained from peripheral blood. The source is a man in his sixties with acute or convalescent COVID-19. The CDR3 is CASSQGGEGVF. Here the CDR3 DNA reads TGTGCCAGCAGCCAAGGTGGGGAGGGGGTCTTC.